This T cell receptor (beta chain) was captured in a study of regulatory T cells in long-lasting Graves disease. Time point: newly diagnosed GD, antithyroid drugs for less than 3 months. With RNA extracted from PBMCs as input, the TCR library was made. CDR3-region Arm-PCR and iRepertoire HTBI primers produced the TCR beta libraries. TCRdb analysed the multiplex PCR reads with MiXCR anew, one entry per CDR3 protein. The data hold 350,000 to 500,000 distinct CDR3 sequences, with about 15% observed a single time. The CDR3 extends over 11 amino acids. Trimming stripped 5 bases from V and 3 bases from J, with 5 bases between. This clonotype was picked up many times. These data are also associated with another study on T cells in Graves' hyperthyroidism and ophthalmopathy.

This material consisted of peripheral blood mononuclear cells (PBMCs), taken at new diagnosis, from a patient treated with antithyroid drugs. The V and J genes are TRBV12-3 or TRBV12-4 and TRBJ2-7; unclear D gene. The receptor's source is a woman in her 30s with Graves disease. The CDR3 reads CASSVNYEQYF. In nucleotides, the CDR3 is TGTGCCAGCAGTGTAAACTACGAGCAGTACTTC.